These T cell receptor beta chains were read from a single sample in a study of cytomegalovirus exposure and HLA in healthy donors. The assay was immunoSEQ multiplex PCR, and TCRdb's table has in-frame clones only and misses some. The data hold roughly 170,000 clones, with approximately 78% observed a single time. The sample taken for sequencing was PBMCs. These receptors came from a woman aged 18 to 35 in good health and CMV-seronegative. The CDR3 runs from the conserved cysteine through the conserved F or W. Fields, in order: D gene, clone size, V gene, J gene, CDR3 DNA, CDR3 protein. A D gene is named only where the DNA matches it firmly. The size entry is marked missing in some rows and otherwise reads once, few, many or a size class.

>.|.|TRBV19|TRBJ1-3
TGTGCCAGTAGTATTCAACACCAAGGAGGGATCGGAAACACCATATATTTT
CASSIQHQGGIGNTIYF
>TRBD2|.|TRBV11-3|TRBJ2-1
TGTGCCAGCAGCCAAGGAACTAGCGGGAGATCTAGTGAGCAGTTCTTC
CASSQGTSGRSSEQFF
>.|few|TRBV7-6|TRBJ2-2
TGTGCCAGCAGCTCCAGGGGTGCCGGGGAGCTGTTTTTT
CASSSRGAGELFF
>.|once|TRBV18|TRBJ1-1
TGTGCCAGCTCCCAGCGGTCGGAAGCTTTCTTT
CASSQRSEAFF
>TRBD1|.|TRBV10-2|TRBJ1-5
TGCGCCAGCACCGGACAGGGTAGCAATCAGCCCCAGCATTTT
CASTGQGSNQPQHF
>.|few|TRBV9|TRBJ2-1
TGTGCCAGCAGCGTAACAGGGGACCGTGGGCCGGGCGGGAGGCTTGCTGAGCAGTTCTTC
CASSVTGDRGPGGRLAEQFF
>.|.|TRBV7-8|TRBJ2-7
TGTGCCAGCAGCAAGACTGGTTACCGCTACGAGCAGTACTTC
CASSKTGYRYEQYF
>TRBD1|.|TRBV7-7|TRBJ2-1
TGTGCCAGCAGCTTAGAGCAGGGGGCGCCGCAGTTCTTC
CASSLEQGAPQFF
>.|few|TRBV2|TRBJ2-4
TGTGCCAGCAGTGCGTGGCAGGAAAAAAACATTCAGTACTTC
CASSAWQEKNIQYF
>.|once|TRBV11-2|TRBJ1-2
TGTGCCAGCAGCGCCGTGGGGCCTATGGGTGGCTACACCTTC
CASSAVGPMGGYTF
>TRBD1|.|TRBV5-4|TRBJ1-2
TGTGCCAGCAGCTCCCCCGGGACAGGGTTCCGTTCGAAAGGCTACACCTTC
CASSSPGTGFRSKGYTF
>.|.|TRBV7-2|TRBJ2-7
TGTGCCAGCAGCTTAATCGGGACTTCCCACGAGCAGTACTTC
CASSLIGTSHEQYF
>.|.|TRBV5-4|TRBJ2-5
TGTGCCAGCGTACTAAGAGGCTCGGAGACCCAGTACTTC
CASVLRGSETQYF
>.|.|TRBV4-2|TRBJ2-7
TGTGCCAGCAGCCAAGATTTGGGGGCCCGTAGCTACGAGCAGTACTTC
CASSQDLGARSYEQYF
>.|.|TRBV5-4|TRBJ2-1
TGTGCCAGCAGCTTGGTGCGGGAGCAGTTCTTC
CASSLVREQFF
>.|.|TRBV7-9|TRBJ2-1
TGTGCCAGCAGCCCCCTCGCGGGAAGTTCCTACAATGAGCAGTTCTTC
CASSPLAGSSYNEQFF
>TRBD1|few|TRBV5-1|TRBJ2-5
TGCGCCAGCAGCTCGGGACAGATCCAAGAGACCCAGTACTTC
CASSSGQIQETQYF
>TRBD2|.|TRBV7-8|TRBJ2-6
TGTGCCAGCAGCTTAGGAGCGGGGCTCTCTGGGGCCAACGTCCTGACTTTC
CASSLGAGLSGANVLTF
>TRBD2|.|TRBV2|TRBJ2-1
TGTGCCGCGGCCCAGGGACTAGCCTCCAATGAGCAGTTCTTC
CAAAQGLASNEQFF
>.|once|TRBV6-6|TRBJ2-5
TGTGCCAGCAGTTGGGCAAAGGAGACCCAGTACTTC
CASSWAKETQYF
>.|.|TRBV29-1|TRBJ2-7
TGCAGCGTTGTTGGGACTGCCTACGAGCAGTACTTC
CSVVGTAYEQYF
>.|.|TRBV19|TRBJ1-4
TGTGCCAGTAGTATCAACTCGGCGGGAACTAATGAAAAACTGTTTTTT
CASSINSAGTNEKLFF
>TRBD1|.|TRBV6-5|TRBJ2-7
TGTGCCAGCAGTTACTCAACGGGACAGGGGTCCTACGAGCAGTACTTC
CASSYSTGQGSYEQYF
>.|.|TRBV27|TRBJ2-3
TGTGCCAGCATCGGTTCGCTTACAGATACGCAGTATTTT
CASIGSLTDTQYF
>TRBD2|few|TRBV9|TRBJ2-5
TGTGCCAGCAGCGCAGGCAGTCCGGGACTAGCGGGAGGGGGGGAGACCCAGTACTTC
CASSAGSPGLAGGGETQYF
>.|.|TRBV7-9|TRBJ2-1
TGTGCCAGCAGCTTGGGGGCCTCCTACAATGAGCAGTTCTTC
CASSLGASYNEQFF
>.|.|TRBV5-6|TRBJ2-7
TGTGCCAGCAGCCTCGGGACTTTGTACGAGCAGTACTTC
CASSLGTLYEQYF
>.|.|TRBV4-2|TRBJ1-1
TGTGCCAGCAGCCAAGACGTGACAGAAAACACTGAAGCTTTCTTT
CASSQDVTENTEAFF
>TRBD2|.|TRBV4-2|TRBJ2-3
TGTGCCAGCAGCCAAGAGTCTGGGAGGGGTTCAGATACGCAGTATTTT
CASSQESGRGSDTQYF
>.|few|TRBV6-6|TRBJ1-1
TGTGCCAGCAGTTTGCAGGGAAACACTGAAGCTTTCTTT
CASSLQGNTEAFF
>.|.|TRBV2|TRBJ1-6
TGTGCCAGCAGGGAGGGGCGGGGTATTTCACCCCTCCACTTT
CASREGRGISPLHF
>TRBD2|.|TRBV5-1|TRBJ2-1
TGCGCCAGCAGCCTCCCTCCGCGGGCGGGAGGTTTTAATGAGCAGTTCTTC
CASSLPPRAGGFNEQFF